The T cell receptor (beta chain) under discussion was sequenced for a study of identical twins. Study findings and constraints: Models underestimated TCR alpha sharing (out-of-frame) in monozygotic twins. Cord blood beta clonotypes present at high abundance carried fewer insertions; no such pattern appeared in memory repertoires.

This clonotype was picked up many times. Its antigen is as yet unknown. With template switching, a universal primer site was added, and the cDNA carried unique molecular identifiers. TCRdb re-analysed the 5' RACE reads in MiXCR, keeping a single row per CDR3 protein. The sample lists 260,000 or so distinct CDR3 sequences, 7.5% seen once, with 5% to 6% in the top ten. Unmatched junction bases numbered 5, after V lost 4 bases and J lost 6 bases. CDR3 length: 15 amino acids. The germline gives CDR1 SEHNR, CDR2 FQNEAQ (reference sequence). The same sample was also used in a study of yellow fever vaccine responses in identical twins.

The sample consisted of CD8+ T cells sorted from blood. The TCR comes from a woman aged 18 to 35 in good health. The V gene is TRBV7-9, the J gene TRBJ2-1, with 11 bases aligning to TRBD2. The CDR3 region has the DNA TGTGCCAGCAGCTCATTAGCGGGAGGGCCCAATGAGCAGTTCTTC. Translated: CASSSLAGGPNEQFF.